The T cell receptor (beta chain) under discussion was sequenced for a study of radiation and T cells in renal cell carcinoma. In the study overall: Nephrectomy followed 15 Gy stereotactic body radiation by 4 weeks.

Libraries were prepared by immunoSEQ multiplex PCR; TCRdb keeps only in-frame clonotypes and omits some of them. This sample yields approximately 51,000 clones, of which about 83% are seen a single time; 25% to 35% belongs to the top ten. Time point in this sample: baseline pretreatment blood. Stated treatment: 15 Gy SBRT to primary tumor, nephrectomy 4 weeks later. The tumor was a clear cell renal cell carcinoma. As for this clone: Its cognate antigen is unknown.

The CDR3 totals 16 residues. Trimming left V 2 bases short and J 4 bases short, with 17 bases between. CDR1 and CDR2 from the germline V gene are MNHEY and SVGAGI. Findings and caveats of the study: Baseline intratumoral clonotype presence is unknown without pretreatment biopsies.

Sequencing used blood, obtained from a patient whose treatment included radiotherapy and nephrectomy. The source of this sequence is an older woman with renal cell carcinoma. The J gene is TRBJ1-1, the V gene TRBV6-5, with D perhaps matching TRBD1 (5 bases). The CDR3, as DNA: TGTGCCAGCAGTTACAGACCGGGACGGGGGAGCACTGAAGCTTTCTTT. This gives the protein CASSYRPGRGSTEAFF.